This T cell receptor beta chain was captured by sequencing in a study of T cell repertoires in cytomegalovirus infection. TCRdb called the reads again in MiXCR, with one record for every CDR3 protein. Of hundreds of thousands of distinct CDR3 sequences in the sample, roughly 9.5% are singletons; the top ten hold roughly 4%. The sample holds many counts of this clonotype. This CDR3 comprises 13 residues. Germline CDR1 reads SGHTA; CDR2 reads FQGNSA. With 5 bases clipped from V and 7 bases from J, the junction kept 5 bases outside the gene matches. V gene TRBV7-2 combines with J gene TRBJ1-5; TRBD1 matches 7 bases. Source material: PBMCs. This receptor was taken from a human donor in good health (CMV status not recorded). Some clones in this sample may be carry-over from other donors' samples. CDR3 sequence: CASSQGEGQPQHF. The DNA of the CDR3 is TGTGCCAGCAGCCAGGGGGAAGGGCAGCCCCAGCATTTT. Variable domain in full (rest from reference TRBV7-2 and TRBJ1-5): GAGVSQSPSNKVTEKGKDVELRCDPISGHTALYWYRQSLGQGLEFLIYFQGNSAPDKSGLPSDRFSAERTGGSVSTLTIQRTQQEDSAVYLCASSQGEGQPQHFGDGTRLSIL.